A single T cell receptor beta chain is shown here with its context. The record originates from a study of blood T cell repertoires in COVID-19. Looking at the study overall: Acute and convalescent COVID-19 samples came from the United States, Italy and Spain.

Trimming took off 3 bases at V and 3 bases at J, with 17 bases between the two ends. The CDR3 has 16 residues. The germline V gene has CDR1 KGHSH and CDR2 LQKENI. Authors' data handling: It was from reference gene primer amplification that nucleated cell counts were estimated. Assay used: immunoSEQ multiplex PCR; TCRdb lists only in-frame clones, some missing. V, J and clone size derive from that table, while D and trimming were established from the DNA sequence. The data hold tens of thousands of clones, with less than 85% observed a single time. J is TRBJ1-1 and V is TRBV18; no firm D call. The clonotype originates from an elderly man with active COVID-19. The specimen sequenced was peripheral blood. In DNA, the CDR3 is TGTGCCAGCTCACCTCCCTACCTCGGTTTGGACACTGAAGCTTTCTTT. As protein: CASSPPYLGLDTEAFF. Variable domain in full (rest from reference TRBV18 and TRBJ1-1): NAGVMQNPRHLVRRRGQEARLRCSPMKGHSHVYWYRQLPEEGLKFMVYLQKENIIDESGMPKERFSAEFPKEGPSILRIQQVVRGDSAAYFCASSPPYLGLDTEAFFGQGTRLTVV.